The clone carrying this T cell receptor (beta chain) was seen a handful of times. The antigen remains undetermined. The data were obtained in a study of T-cell reconstitution after alpha-beta-depleted transplantation in children. Study results and caveats: T-cell counts and diversity at one year following transplant were attributed mainly to newly produced T cells. It was surviving recipient T cells and thymic progenitors that gave some patients high TCRbeta diversity at day 60. Reportedly, roughly two months post-transplant, alpha-beta T cells arose from several hundred expanded graft clones.

CDR3 length equals 17 residues. The V end was cut by 0 bases, the J end by 1 base, with 16 bases between. CDR1 is LNHNV, CDR2 YYDKDF, per germline (reference sequence). Preparation of the TCRbeta library involved a method that used unique molecular identifiers. MiXCR was run by TCRdb on the PCR reads, yielding one entry per CDR3 protein. This table has under 250,000 distinct CDR3 sequences, roughly a quarter appearing once. The material was PBMCs, mostly from graft donor cells, obtained 360 days after TCRalphabeta/CD19-depleted stem cell transplant. The rearrangement uses TRBV15 and TRBJ2-7, with D possibly matching TRBD1 (5 bases). This TCR was recovered from a female patient aged 2 to 10 who had a stem cell transplant for congenital amegakaryocytic thrombocytopenia, so the T cells may come from the graft donor. CDR3 bases: TGTGCCACCAGCAGAGATATCGTATCGACAGCGTCCTACGAGCAGTACTTC. Encoded protein: CATSRDIVSTASYEQYF.